The rows below give T cell receptor beta chains drawn from one sample of a study of T cell responses to AZD1222 COVID-19 vaccine. Measured with immunoSEQ multiplex PCR; TCRdb has only the in-frame clones, and not every one. Of around 130,000 clones listed, approximately 94% are singletons. Sequenced here: peripheral blood, sampled on day 0 of AZD1222 vaccination. These receptors all stem from an adult in good health. Each CDR3 is given with its conserved first and last residue. The D gene is left open where the match is weak. Where a row states a size, it is once, few, many or the class of an expanded clone; other rows omit it.

J gene | V gene | D gene | clone size | CDR3 protein | CDR3 DNA
TRBJ2-1 | TRBV30 | . | . | CALDRRNEQFF | TGTGCTCTAGACAGGCGCAATGAGCAGTTCTTC
TRBJ2-7 | TRBV20-1 | . | . | CSASPQMGQYF | TGCAGTGCTAGTCCCCAAATGGGGCAGTACTTC
TRBJ2-7 | TRBV18 | . | . | CASSPSGTRTYEQYF | TGTGCCAGCTCACCATCCGGGACAAGGACCTACGAGCAGTACTTC
TRBJ2-1 | TRBV13 | . | . | CASSPVWASYNEQFF | TGTGCCAGCAGCCCGGTTTGGGCTAGTTACAATGAGCAGTTCTTC
TRBJ2-2 | TRBV4-1 | TRBD2 | . | CASSQRVAGLAVNTGELFF | TGCGCCAGCAGCCAGCGCGTGGCGGGACTAGCGGTAAACACCGGGGAGCTGTTTTTT
TRBJ2-7 | TRBV2 | . | . | CASRVRTAYEQYF | TGTGCCAGCAGGGTTCGGACCGCTTACGAGCAGTACTTC
TRBJ2-2 | TRBV5-1 | . | . | CASQDGAGELFF | TGCGCCAGCCAGGACGGGGCCGGGGAGCTGTTTTTT
TRBJ2-3 | TRBV7-9 | TRBD2 | . | CASSLGTSGRNTDTQYF | TGTGCCAGCAGCCTGGGGACTAGCGGGAGGAACACAGATACGCAGTATTTT
TRBJ1-6 | TRBV18 | TRBD1 | . | CASSPPTGAYNSPLHF | TGTGCCAGCTCACCACCGACAGGGGCCTATAATTCACCCCTCCACTTT
TRBJ1-2 | TRBV6-5 | . | . | CASSYSGKGTYTF | TGTGCCAGCAGTTACTCGGGGAAAGGGACCTACACCTTC
TRBJ2-3 | TRBV12-3/TRBV12-4 | TRBD2 | . | CASSQLAGDTQYF | TGTGCCAGCAGCCAACTAGCGGGAGATACGCAGTATTTT
TRBJ2-7 | TRBV10-3 | . | . | CAISQGGNYEQYF | TGTGCCATCAGCCAGGGGGGTAACTACGAGCAGTACTTC
TRBJ2-1 | TRBV7-9 | TRBD2 | . | CASSLPAGSSYNEQFF | TGTGCCAGCAGTCTCCCAGCGGGGAGCTCCTACAATGAGCAGTTCTTC
TRBJ2-2 | TRBV5-1 | . | . | CASSLTRGQTNTGELFF | TGCGCCAGCAGCTTGACGCGGGGACAAACGAACACCGGGGAGCTGTTTTTT
TRBJ1-5 | TRBV10-3 | . | . | CAISEYDGESNQPQHF | TGTGCCATCAGTGAGTATGACGGAGAGAGCAATCAGCCCCAGCATTTT
TRBJ2-3 | TRBV3-1/TRBV3-2 | . | . | CASSYYSTDTQYF | TGTGCCAGCAGCTACTACAGCACAGATACGCAGTATTTT
TRBJ2-7 | TRBV6-2/TRBV6-3 | TRBD1 | once | CASSLQPRDRGFHEQYF | TGTGCCAGCAGCCTTCAACCCCGGGACAGGGGTTTCCACGAGCAGTACTTC
TRBJ1-1 | TRBV6-6 | . | . | CASSTGGNTEAFF | TGTGCCAGCAGCACAGGCGGCAACACTGAAGCTTTCTTT
TRBJ1-2 | TRBV3-1/TRBV3-2 | . | . | CASSQGGVYYGYTF | TGTGCCAGCAGCCAAGGGGGGGTCTACTATGGCTACACCTTC
TRBJ2-2 | TRBV24-1 | . | . | CATSDSKNTGELFF | TGTGCCACCAGTGATAGTAAGAACACCGGGGAGCTGTTTTTT
TRBJ2-7 | TRBV6-2/TRBV6-3 | . | once | CASSFVGYGYEQYF | TGTGCCAGCAGTTTTGTAGGGTATGGGTACGAGCAGTACTTC
TRBJ2-7 | TRBV3-1/TRBV3-2 | . | . | CASSQGPGPKGYEQYF | TGTGCCAGCAGCCAAGGGCCGGGCCCAAAAGGCTACGAGCAGTACTTC
TRBJ1-3 | TRBV10-3 | . | once | CAISQTLSGNTIYF | TGTGCCATCAGTCAGACACTCTCTGGAAACACCATATATTTT
TRBJ2-3 | TRBV28 | TRBD1 | . | CASSLGQGRTDTQYF | TGTGCCAGCAGTTTGGGACAGGGGCGCACAGATACGCAGTATTTT
TRBJ2-1 | TRBV10-2 | . | . | CASTAGRMEQFF | TGCGCCAGCACGGCGGGTCGTATGGAGCAGTTCTTC
TRBJ1-1 | TRBV5-5 | . | . | CASSLHSGVRGTEAFF | TGTGCCAGCAGCTTACACTCGGGGGTCCGGGGAACTGAAGCTTTCTTT
TRBJ2-2 | TRBV7-8 | TRBD2 | . | CASSFSGTNTGELFF | TGTGCCAGCAGCTTTAGCGGGACGAACACCGGGGAGCTGTTTTTT
TRBJ1-2 | TRBV28 | . | . | CASSLAGYGYTF | TGTGCCAGCAGTTTAGCGGGCTATGGCTACACCTTC
TRBJ2-3 | TRBV4-3 | . | . | CASSQEGRRTDTQYF | TGCGCCAGCAGCCAAGAGGGGCGGAGGACAGATACGCAGTATTTT
TRBJ1-4 | TRBV14 | . | . | CASSLKGYEKLFF | TGTGCCAGCAGCCTCAAGGGGTATGAAAAACTGTTTTTT
TRBJ2-3 | TRBV7-9 | . | . | CASSLARPGVDTQYF | TGTGCCAGCAGCTTAGCCAGGCCTGGGGTGGATACGCAGTATTTT
TRBJ2-1 | TRBV3-1/TRBV3-2 | . | . | CASSRAGTYNEQFF | TGTGCCAGCAGCCGGGCCGGGACTTACAATGAGCAGTTCTTC
TRBJ1-1 | TRBV7-2 | . | . | CASSFGLGLRGDEAFF | TGTGCCAGCAGCTTTGGACTTGGGTTGAGGGGAGATGAAGCTTTCTTT
TRBJ2-3 | TRBV7-3 | . | . | CASSLGLFADTQYF | TGTGCCAGCAGCTTAGGGTTATTTGCAGATACGCAGTATTTT
TRBJ2-7 | TRBV12-3/TRBV12-4 | . | . | CASSPGVYEQYF | TGTGCCAGCAGCCCTGGGGTGTACGAGCAGTACTTC
TRBJ2-2 | TRBV20-1 | TRBD2 | . | CSASISGRAPTGELFF | TGCAGTGCTAGTATTAGCGGGAGGGCCCCCACCGGGGAGCTGTTTTTT
TRBJ2-7 | TRBV16 | . | . | CASSQSSGTSLEQYF | TGTGCCAGCAGCCAATCTAGCGGAACCTCCCTCGAGCAGTACTTC
TRBJ2-1 | TRBV9 | TRBD2 | . | CASSVAPSGRSFF | TGTGCCAGCAGCGTAGCGCCCAGCGGGAGGTCGTTCTTC
TRBJ2-1 | TRBV5-4 | . | . | CASSLESYEQFF | TGTGCCAGCAGCTTGGAGAGCTATGAGCAGTTCTTC
TRBJ2-7 | TRBV4-1 | TRBD2 | . | CASSQDQGGSSYEQYF | TGCGCCAGCAGCCAAGATCAAGGCGGGAGCTCCTACGAGCAGTACTTC
TRBJ2-1 | TRBV10-3 | TRBD1 | . | CAIRKTGDEQFF | TGTGCCATCAGAAAGACAGGGGATGAGCAGTTCTTC
TRBJ2-2 | TRBV5-5 | . | . | CASSFGDPNTGELFF | TGTGCCAGCAGCTTCGGAGATCCGAACACCGGGGAGCTGTTTTTT
TRBJ1-3 | TRBV20-1 | . | . | CSASHPSSGNTIYF | TGCAGTGCTAGTCACCCGAGCTCTGGAAACACCATATATTTT
TRBJ1-2 | TRBV4-1 | TRBD1 | once | CASSQEGRGQAFNYGYTF | TGCGCCAGCAGCCAAGAAGGGAGGGGGCAGGCCTTTAACTATGGCTACACCTTC
TRBJ2-1 | TRBV7-8 | TRBD2 | . | CASSVTSGHEQFF | TGTGCCAGCAGCGTAACTAGCGGCCATGAGCAGTTCTTC
TRBJ2-7 | TRBV19 | . | . | CASSLTAGQKSYEQYF | TGTGCCAGTAGTCTCACCGCCGGACAGAAGTCCTACGAGCAGTACTTC
TRBJ2-3 | TRBV11-2 | TRBD2 | . | CASSELRTRTPDTQYF | TGTGCCAGCAGCGAGCTCAGGACTAGGACTCCAGATACGCAGTATTTT
TRBJ1-5 | TRBV4-1 | . | . | CASSQVWRVGDQPQHF | TGCGCCAGCAGCCAAGTCTGGAGGGTCGGCGATCAGCCCCAGCATTTT
TRBJ2-2 | TRBV4-2 | . | . | CASSQYETGELFF | TGTGCCAGCAGCCAGTATGAAACCGGGGAGCTGTTTTTT
TRBJ1-1 | TRBV30 | . | . | CAWSLNTEAFF | TGTGCCTGGAGTTTGAACACTGAAGCTTTCTTT
TRBJ1-5 | TRBV29-1 | . | . | CSVEATSRGYKSEADNQPQHF | TGCAGCGTTGAAGCGACCTCCAGGGGCTATAAATCGGAGGCTGACAATCAGCCCCAGCATTTT
TRBJ2-1 | TRBV11-2 | TRBD2 | . | CASSLVGLAGGPYNEQFF | TGTGCCAGCAGCTTAGTGGGACTAGCGGGAGGCCCTTACAATGAGCAGTTCTTC
TRBJ1-5 | TRBV9 | . | few | CASSVDGYSNQPQHF | TGTGCCAGCAGCGTAGATGGATATAGCAATCAGCCCCAGCATTTT
TRBJ1-1 | TRBV5-4 | TRBD1 | . | CASSWTGRNTEAFF | TGTGCCAGCAGCTGGACAGGGAGGAACACTGAAGCTTTCTTT